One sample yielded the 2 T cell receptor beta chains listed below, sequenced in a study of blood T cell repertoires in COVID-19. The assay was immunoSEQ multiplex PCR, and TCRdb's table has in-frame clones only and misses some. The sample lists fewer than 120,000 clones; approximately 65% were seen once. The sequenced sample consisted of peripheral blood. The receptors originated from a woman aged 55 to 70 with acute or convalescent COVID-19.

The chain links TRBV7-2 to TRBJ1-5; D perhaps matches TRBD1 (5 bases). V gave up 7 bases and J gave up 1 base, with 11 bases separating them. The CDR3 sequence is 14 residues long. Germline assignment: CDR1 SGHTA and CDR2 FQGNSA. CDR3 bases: TGTGCCAGCACGTTAGACAGAAGCAATCAGCCCCAGCATTTT. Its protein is CASTLDRSNQPQHF.

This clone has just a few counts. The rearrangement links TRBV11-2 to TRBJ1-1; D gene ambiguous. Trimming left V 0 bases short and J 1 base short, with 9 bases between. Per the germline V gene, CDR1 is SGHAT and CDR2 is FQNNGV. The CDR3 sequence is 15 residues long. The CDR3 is CASSLDPGPNTEAFF. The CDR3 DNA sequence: TGTGCCAGCAGCTTAGATCCGGGTCCGAACACTGAAGCTTTCTTT.